What follows is one T cell receptor (beta chain) and its context. Participant age was roughly 18 to 90 years, and participants resided in about 25 US areas. Participant reports of clinical history set cohort assignment. All recovered Cohort 3 donors got two negative PCRs, got clearance, or saw symptom resolution. This entry belongs to a study of blood T cell repertoires in COVID-19. Overall study context: T cells, B-cell-depleted T cells, or PBMCs supplied cDNA or gDNA.

The length of the CDR3 is 16 residues. Germline lookup yields CDR1 LGHDT and CDR2 YNNKEL (reference sequence). The trim removed 4 bases at V and 4 bases at J, leaving 11 bases unmatched. The protocol was immunoSEQ multiplex PCR, while the TCRdb copy is restricted to in-frame clones and leaves out a portion. The sample has around 470,000 clones, 90% seen once; the top ten hold about 0.6%. V is TRBV3-1 (or the pseudogene TRBV3-2) and J is TRBJ2-5; 8 bases map to TRBD2. Material: PBMCs or T cells enriched from blood (not recorded which). This receptor was taken from a man aged 18 to 29 who had recovered from COVID-19. The CDR3 DNA sequence: TGTGCCAGCAGCCCTCGGAGCGGGGGAGGGTTAGAGACCCAGTACTTC. Protein sequence: CASSPRSGGGLETQYF.